This section outlines one T cell receptor beta chain sequence together with its context. Library preparation (for TCRbeta) was performed with unique molecular identifiers. MiXCR was run by TCRdb on the PCR reads, yielding one entry per CDR3 protein. The table records approximately 400,000 distinct CDR3 sequences, roughly 10% of them present only once. This sample stems from a study of T-cell reconstitution after alpha-beta-depleted transplantation in children. The CDR3 is made up of 17 amino acids. Germline CDR1 SEHNR, CDR2 FQNEAQ (reference sequence). The V end lost 5 bases, the J end lost 1 base, and 18 bases lay between the germline ends.

Sequenced material: PBMCs from the stem cell graft donor, taken from the stem cell graft. The sequence was obtained from a human donor who donated a stem cell graft to a child with acute myeloid leukemia. This chain uses TRBV7-9 with TRBJ2-1; D may be TRBD2 (6 bases). CDR3 sequence (DNA): TGTGCCAGCAGCCCCCGAACGGGGCTAGCGTCCTACAATGAGCAGTTCTTC. Its protein is CASSPRTGLASYNEQFF.